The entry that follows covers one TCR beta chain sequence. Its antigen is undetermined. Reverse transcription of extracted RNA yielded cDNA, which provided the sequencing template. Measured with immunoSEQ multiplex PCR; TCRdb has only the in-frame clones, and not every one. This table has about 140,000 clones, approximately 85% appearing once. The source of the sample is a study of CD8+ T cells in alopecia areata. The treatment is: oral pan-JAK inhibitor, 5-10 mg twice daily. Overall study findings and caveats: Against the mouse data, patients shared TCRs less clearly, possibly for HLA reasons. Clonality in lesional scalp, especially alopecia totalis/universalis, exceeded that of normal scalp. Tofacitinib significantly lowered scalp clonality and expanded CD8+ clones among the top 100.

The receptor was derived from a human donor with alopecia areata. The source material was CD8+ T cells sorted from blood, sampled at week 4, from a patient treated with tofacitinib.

CDR3 nucleotides: TGTGCCAGCAGCTCTAGCGGGGCCGCAGATACGCAGTATTTT. The encoded protein is CASSSSGAADTQYF. The chain uses TRBV4-2 and TRBJ2-3; 9 nucleotides agree with TRBD2. The ends lost 5 bases at V and 4 bases at J; junction bases unmatched: 4. CDR1 and CDR2 (germline): LGHNA, YNFKEQ. The length of the CDR3 is 14 residues.